The 9 T cell receptor beta chains below were found in one sample sequenced in a study of STAT5B mutations in CD4+ large granular lymphocyte leukemia. Clones were read by immunoSEQ multiplex PCR, and TCRdb kept only the in-frame ones, dropping some. Of 40,000 to 50,000 clones listed, about 80% were seen once; the top ten hold more than 0.35%. The sample was CD4+ T cells from blood buffy coats. The receptors come from a human donor in good health.

J is TRBJ1-5 and V is TRBV6-1; a weak D match, TRBD1 (6 bases). The V end lost 2 bases, the J end lost 5 bases, and 10 bases lay between the germline ends. CDR3 size: 14 residues. Germline V CDR1 and CDR2: MNHNS, SASEGT. CDR3 DNA sequence: TGTGCCAGCAGTGAACGAGGGGGGGATCAGCCCCAGCATTTT. As protein: CASSERGGDQPQHF.

The chain's CDR3 is CASSSSETVYGYTF. The CDR3 nucleotides read TGTGCCAGCAGTTCCTCCGAGACAGTTTATGGCTACACCTTC. The genes are TRBV6-6 and TRBJ1-2; D might be TRBD1 (5 bases). This CDR3 region has 14 residues. V was clipped by 4 bases and J by 5 bases, with 14 bases between them. Germline assignment: CDR1 MNHNY and CDR2 SVGAGI (reference sequence).

V gene TRBV7-3 combines with J gene TRBJ2-5; weak D call: TRBD1 (5 bases). Trimming shortened V by 1 base and J by 9 bases, and 12 bases separated the two germline ends. The CDR3 runs 13 residues. CDR1 is SGHTA and CDR2 is FQGTGA in the germline V gene. DNA of the CDR3: TGTGCCAGCAGCTTAAATGCAGGCAGGGCCCAGTACTTC. Translating it yields CASSLNAGRAQYF.

The V call is TRBV4-1, the J call TRBJ2-7; D unresolved. The CDR3 covers 12 residues. The germline V and J ends were trimmed by 3 bases and 1 base, with 4 bases remaining between them. CDR1 is MGHRA and CDR2 is YSYEKL in the germline V gene. In DNA form, the CDR3 reads TGCGCCAGCAGCCAGAGTTCCTACGAGCAGTACTTC. It codes for CASSQSSYEQYF.

V usage is TRBV15 and J usage is TRBJ1-2; no reliable D call. The CDR3 length is 15 residues. V was clipped by 4 bases and J by 7 bases, with 19 bases between them. CDR1 is LNHNV and CDR2 is YYDKDF in the germline V gene (reference sequence). Here the CDR3 reads CATSTDRQAEFGYTF. CDR3 in DNA: TGTGCCACCAGCACCGATCGGCAGGCCGAGTTTGGCTACACCTTC.

This sequence joins TRBV7-4 and TRBJ1-1; weak D call: TRBD1 (5 bases). Germline CDR1 and CDR2: SGHVT and SQSDAQ. Deletions cut 1 base from V and 12 bases from J, with 9 bases between. CDR3 length equals 11 residues. Here the CDR3 DNA reads TGTGCCAGCAGCTTAGTAAGGGACCCTTTCTTT. Translating gives CASSLVRDPFF.

V is TRBV5-4 and J is TRBJ2-7, with TRBD2 matching 16 bases. The CDR3 is made up of 17 amino acids. Trimming cost V 2 bases and J 1 base; bases outside gene matches: 3. Per germline, CDR1 SGHNT and CDR2 YYREEE (reference sequence). In nucleotides, the CDR3 is TGTGCCAGCAGCTTCGGGACTAGCGGGGGGGCTTCCTACGAGCAGTACTTC. It specifies CASSFGTSGGASYEQYF.

This chain links TRBV11-2 with TRBJ1-6; tentative D call: TRBD1 (6 bases). Trimming left V 2 bases short and J 6 bases short, with 8 bases between. Germline CDR1 reads SGHAT; CDR2 reads FQNNGV. The CDR3 length is 14 residues. The CDR3 DNA reads as TGTGCCAGCAGCTTATCGGGGGCTAATTCACCCCTCCACTTT. Its protein product is CASSLSGANSPLHF. The whole variable domain, remainder taken from reference TRBV11-2 and TRBJ1-6, is EAGVAQSPRYKIIEKRQSVAFWCNPISGHATLYWYQQILGQGPKLLIQFQNNGVVDDSQLPKDRFSAERLKGVDSTLKIQPAKLEDSAVYLCASSLSGANSPLHFGNGTRLTVT.

V is TRBV11-3 and J is TRBJ2-1, with a tentative D call TRBD2 (6 bases). The CDR3 runs 14 residues. Trimming left V 3 bases short and J 5 bases short, with 11 bases between. Germline V gene lookup returns CDR1 SGHNT and CDR2 YENEEA. This chain's CDR3 is CASSLGTSNNEQFF. CDR3 DNA: TGTGCCAGCAGCTTGGGGACTTCGAACAATGAGCAGTTCTTC. The complete variable domain, with remaining parts taken from reference TRBV11-3 and TRBJ2-1, reads EAGVVQSPRYKIIEKKQPVAFWCNPISGHNTLYWYLQNLGQGPELLIRYENEEAVDDSQLPKDRFSAERLKGVDSTLKIQPAELGDSAVYLCASSLGTSNNEQFFGPGTRLTVL.